Shown below are 2 T cell receptor beta chains from a single sample sequenced in a study of cytomegalovirus exposure and HLA in healthy donors. PCR amplification relied on 60 Vbeta primers (plus 13 Jbeta primers). TCRdb's table, derived via immunoSEQ multiplex PCR, lists solely in-frame clones and lacks some. The sample has 100,000 to 150,000 clones; the top ten hold roughly 1.6%. The sequenced material came from PBMCs. The receptor set was obtained from a woman in her 40s in good health and CMV-seronegative.

The chain carries TRBV4-3 and TRBJ2-2; 8 positions agree with TRBD1. This CDR3 spans 19 amino acids. Unmatched junction bases numbered 11, after V lost 2 bases and J lost 0 bases. Germline V gene lookup returns CDR1 LGHNA and CDR2 YSLEER. CDR3 region: CASSQRSPGGSTNTGELFF. As DNA, the CDR3 is TGCGCCAGCAGCCAACGGAGCCCAGGGGGCTCAACGAACACCGGGGAGCTGTTTTTT.

This chain uses TRBV18 with TRBJ2-7; D remains ambiguous. Trimming removed 4 bases from V and 6 bases from J, with 10 bases in between. The CDR3 runs 12 residues. Germline V gene lookup returns CDR1 KGHSH and CDR2 LQKENI. The CDR3 loop reads CASSHDSGEQYF. The CDR3 DNA reads as TGTGCCAGCTCACATGATTCAGGCGAGCAGTACTTC.